This entry features one T cell receptor (beta chain) sequence. V lost 3 bases, J lost 8 bases, and 15 bases stayed unmatched. This CDR3 contains 17 residues. Germline CDR1 and CDR2: LGHDT and YNNKEL (reference sequence). The data stem from a study of blood T cell repertoires in COVID-19. Study overall: Acute and convalescent COVID-19 specimens originated in the United States, Italy and Spain.

Using immunoSEQ multiplex PCR, the repertoire was profiled, and TCRdb retains in-frame clones only, with some absent. The profile shows some 260,000 clones, approximately 85% of them singletons. The genes are TRBV3-1 (or the pseudogene TRBV3-2) and TRBJ1-4; TRBD1 agrees at 7 bases. Sequenced sample: peripheral blood. The receptor's source is a human donor in a cohort sampled during active COVID-19. CDR3 residues: CASSHGDQGGSWEKLFF. CDR3 DNA sequence: TGTGCCAGCAGCCATGGGGATCAGGGGGGAAGTTGGGAAAAACTGTTTTTT.